This T cell receptor beta chain was identified in a study of shared clonotypes between healthy human individuals. Memory CD4+ cells were the fraction left after CD45RA+ naive selection. Regarding the study as a whole: Only blood was sampled, and tissue TCR repertoires likely differ from blood ones. Estimated clonotype richness was generally higher in naive than memory subsets.

The authors split each subset's genomic DNA evenly across several immunoSEQ plates. Libraries were prepared by immunoSEQ multiplex PCR; TCRdb keeps only in-frame clonotypes and omits some of them. The sample consists of 900,000 to 1,200,000 clones, more than 75% of them appearing once. As regards this clone: Its antigen remains unknown.

The clonotype originates from a man younger than 35 in good health. Some clones in this sample may be carry-over from other donors' samples. The specimen was memory CD4+ T cells from PBMCs. Subset reported: CD45RA-negative fraction.

The CDR3 DNA reads TGTGCCAGCAGTTTCGGGGACAGGCAAAACATTCAGTACTTC. Its protein is CASSFGDRQNIQYF. The J gene is TRBJ2-4, the V gene TRBV28, with 8 nucleotides matching TRBD1. CDR1 is MDHEN, CDR2 SYDVKM, per germline. The CDR3 runs 14 residues. Unmatched junction bases numbered 3, after V lost 3 bases and J lost 5 bases.